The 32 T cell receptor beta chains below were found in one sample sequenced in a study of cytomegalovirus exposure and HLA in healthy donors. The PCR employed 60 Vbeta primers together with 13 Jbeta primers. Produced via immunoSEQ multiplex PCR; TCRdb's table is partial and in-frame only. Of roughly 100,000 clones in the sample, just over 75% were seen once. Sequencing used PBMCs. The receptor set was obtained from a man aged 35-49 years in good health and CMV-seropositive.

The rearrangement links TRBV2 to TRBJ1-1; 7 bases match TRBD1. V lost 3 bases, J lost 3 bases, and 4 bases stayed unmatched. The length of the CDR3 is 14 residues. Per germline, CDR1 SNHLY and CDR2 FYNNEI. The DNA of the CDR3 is TGTGCCAGCAGTGATCAACAGGGGTACACTGAAGCTTTCTTT. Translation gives CASSDQQGYTEAFF.

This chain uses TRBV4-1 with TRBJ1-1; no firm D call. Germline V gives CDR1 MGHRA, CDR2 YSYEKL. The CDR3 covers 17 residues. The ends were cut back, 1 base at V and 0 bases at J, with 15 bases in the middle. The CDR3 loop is CASSQGALKTMNTEAFF. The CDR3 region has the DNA TGCGCCAGCAGCCAAGGGGCCCTAAAGACCATGAACACTGAAGCTTTCTTT.

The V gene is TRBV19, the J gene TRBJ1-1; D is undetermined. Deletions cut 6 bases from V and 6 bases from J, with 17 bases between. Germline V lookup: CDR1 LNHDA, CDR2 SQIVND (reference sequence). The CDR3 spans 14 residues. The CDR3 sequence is CASSGPWRFAEAFF. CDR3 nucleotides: TGTGCCAGTAGCGGCCCGTGGAGGTTCGCTGAAGCTTTCTTT.

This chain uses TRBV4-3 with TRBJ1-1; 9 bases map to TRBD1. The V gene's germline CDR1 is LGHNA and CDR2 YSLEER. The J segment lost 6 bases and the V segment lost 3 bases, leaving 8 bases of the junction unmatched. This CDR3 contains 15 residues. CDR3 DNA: TGCGCCAGCAGCCAGACGACAGGGGGGAGGTCTGAAGCTTTCTTT. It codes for CASSQTTGGRSEAFF.

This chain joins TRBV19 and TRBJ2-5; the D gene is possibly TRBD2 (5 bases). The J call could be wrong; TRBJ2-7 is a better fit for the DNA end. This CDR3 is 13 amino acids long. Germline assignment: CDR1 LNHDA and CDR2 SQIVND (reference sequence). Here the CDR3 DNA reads TGTGCCAGCAGAAGGGAGTCCACCTACGAGCAGTACTTC. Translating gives CASRRESTYEQYF.

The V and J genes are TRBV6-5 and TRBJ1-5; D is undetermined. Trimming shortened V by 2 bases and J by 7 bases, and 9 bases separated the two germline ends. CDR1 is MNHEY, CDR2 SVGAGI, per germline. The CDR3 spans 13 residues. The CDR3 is CASSYGQSQPQHF. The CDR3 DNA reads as TGTGCCAGCAGTTACGGCCAATCCCAGCCCCAGCATTTT.

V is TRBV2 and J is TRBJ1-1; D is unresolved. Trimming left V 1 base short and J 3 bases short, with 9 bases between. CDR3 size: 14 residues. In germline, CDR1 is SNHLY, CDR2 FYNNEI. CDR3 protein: CASSEDGLYTEAFF. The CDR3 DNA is TGTGCCAGCAGTGAAGATGGACTATACACTGAAGCTTTCTTT.

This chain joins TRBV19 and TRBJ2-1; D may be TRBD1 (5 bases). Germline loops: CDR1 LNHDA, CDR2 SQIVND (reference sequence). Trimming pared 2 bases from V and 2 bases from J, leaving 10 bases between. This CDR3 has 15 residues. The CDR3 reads CASSIQGGPYNEQFF. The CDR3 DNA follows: TGTGCCAGTAGTATACAGGGTGGCCCCTACAATGAGCAGTTCTTC.

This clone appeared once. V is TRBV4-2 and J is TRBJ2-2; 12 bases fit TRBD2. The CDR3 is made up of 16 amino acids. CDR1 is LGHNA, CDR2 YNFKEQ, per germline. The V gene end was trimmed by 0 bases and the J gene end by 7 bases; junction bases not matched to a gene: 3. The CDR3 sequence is CASSQEGTSGFGELFF. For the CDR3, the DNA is TGTGCCAGCAGCCAAGAGGGGACTAGCGGGTTCGGGGAGCTGTTTTTT.

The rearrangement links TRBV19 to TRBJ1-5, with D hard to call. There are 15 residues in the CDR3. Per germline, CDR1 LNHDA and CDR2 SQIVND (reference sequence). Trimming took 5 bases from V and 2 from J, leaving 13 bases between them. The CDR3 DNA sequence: TGTGCCAGTAGTGTGGCAGGATTGGGCAATCAGCCCCAGCATTTT. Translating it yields CASSVAGLGNQPQHF.

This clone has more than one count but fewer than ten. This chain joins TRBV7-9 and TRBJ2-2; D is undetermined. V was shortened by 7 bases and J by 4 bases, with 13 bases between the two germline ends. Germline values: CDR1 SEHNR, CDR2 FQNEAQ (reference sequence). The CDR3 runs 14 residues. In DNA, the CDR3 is TGTGCCAGCAACCCAGTAATGGCCACCGGGGAGCTGTTTTTT. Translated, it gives CASNPVMATGELFF.

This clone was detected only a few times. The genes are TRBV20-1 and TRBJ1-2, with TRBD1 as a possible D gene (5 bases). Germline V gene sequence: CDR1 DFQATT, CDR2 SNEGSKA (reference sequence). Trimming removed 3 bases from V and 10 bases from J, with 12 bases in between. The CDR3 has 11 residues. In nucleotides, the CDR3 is TGCAGTGCTAGCCCCGACAGTTACTACACCTTC. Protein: CSASPDSYYTF.

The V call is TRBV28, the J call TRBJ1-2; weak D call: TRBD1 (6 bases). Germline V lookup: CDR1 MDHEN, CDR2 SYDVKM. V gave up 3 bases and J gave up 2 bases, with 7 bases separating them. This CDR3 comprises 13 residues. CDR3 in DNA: TGTGCCAGCAGTTTGGGGGCCAACTATGGCTACACCTTC. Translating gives CASSLGANYGYTF.

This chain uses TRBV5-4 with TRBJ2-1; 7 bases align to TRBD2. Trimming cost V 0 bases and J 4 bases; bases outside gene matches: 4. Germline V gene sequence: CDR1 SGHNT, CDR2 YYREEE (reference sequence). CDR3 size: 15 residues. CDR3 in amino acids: CASSLASSGYNEQFF. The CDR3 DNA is TGTGCCAGCAGCTTGGCATCTAGCGGTTACAATGAGCAGTTCTTC. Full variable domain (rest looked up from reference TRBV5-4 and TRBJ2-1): ETGVTQSPTHLIKTRGQQVTLRCSSQSGHNTVSWYQQALGQGPQFIFQYYREEENGRGNFPPRFSGLQFPNYSSELNVNALELDDSALYLCASSLASSGYNEQFFGPGTRLTVL.

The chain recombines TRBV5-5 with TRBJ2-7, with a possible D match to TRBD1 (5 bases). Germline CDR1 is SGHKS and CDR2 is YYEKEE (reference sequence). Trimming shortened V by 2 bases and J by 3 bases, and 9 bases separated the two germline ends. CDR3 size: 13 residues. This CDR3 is CASSFSQGYEQYF. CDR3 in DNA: TGTGCCAGCAGCTTCTCTCAGGGCTACGAGCAGTACTTC.

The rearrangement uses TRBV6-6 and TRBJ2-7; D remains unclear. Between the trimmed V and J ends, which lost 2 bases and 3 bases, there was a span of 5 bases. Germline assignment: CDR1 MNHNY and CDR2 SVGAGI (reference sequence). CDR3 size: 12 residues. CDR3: CASSYGLYEQYF. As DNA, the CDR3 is TGTGCCAGCAGTTACGGGCTCTACGAGCAGTACTTC.

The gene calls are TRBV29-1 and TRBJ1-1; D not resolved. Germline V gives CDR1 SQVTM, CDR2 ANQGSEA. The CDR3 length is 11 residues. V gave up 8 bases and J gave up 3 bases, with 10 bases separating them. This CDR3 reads CSTRQHTEAFF. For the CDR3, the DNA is TGCAGCACGAGACAACACACTGAAGCTTTCTTT.

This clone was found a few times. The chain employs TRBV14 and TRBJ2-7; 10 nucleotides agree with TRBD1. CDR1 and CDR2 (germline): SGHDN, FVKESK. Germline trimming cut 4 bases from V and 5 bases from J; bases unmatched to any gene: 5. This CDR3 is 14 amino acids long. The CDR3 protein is CASSRRGTGDEQYF. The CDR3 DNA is TGTGCCAGCAGCCGTCGAGGGACAGGGGACGAGCAGTACTTC.

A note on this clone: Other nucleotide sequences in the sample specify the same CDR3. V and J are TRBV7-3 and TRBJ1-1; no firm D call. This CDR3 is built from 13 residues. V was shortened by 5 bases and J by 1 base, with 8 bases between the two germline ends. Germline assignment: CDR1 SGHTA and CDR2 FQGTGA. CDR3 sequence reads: CASSLSRNTEAFF. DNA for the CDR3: TGTGCCAGCAGCCTTTCTCGGAACACTGAAGCTTTCTTT.

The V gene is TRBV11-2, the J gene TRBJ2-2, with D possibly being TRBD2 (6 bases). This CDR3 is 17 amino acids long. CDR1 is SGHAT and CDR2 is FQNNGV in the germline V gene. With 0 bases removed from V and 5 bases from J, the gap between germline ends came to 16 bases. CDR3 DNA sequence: TGTGCCAGCAGCTTAGATATCGGGGGAGTGAGGACCGGGGAGCTGTTTTTT. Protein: CASSLDIGGVRTGELFF.

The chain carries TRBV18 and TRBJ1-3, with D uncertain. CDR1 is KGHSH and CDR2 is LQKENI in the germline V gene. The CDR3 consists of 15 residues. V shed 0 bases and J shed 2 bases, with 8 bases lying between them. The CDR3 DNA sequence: TGTGCCAGCTCACCACCGGGGAGCCCTGGAAACACCATATATTTT. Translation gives CASSPPGSPGNTIYF. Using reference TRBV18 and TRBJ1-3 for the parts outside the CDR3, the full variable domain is NAGVMQNPRHLVRRRGQEARLRCSPMKGHSHVYWYRQLPEEGLKFMVYLQKENIIDESGMPKERFSAEFPKEGPSILRIQQVVRGDSAAYFCASSPPGSPGNTIYFGEGSWLTVV.

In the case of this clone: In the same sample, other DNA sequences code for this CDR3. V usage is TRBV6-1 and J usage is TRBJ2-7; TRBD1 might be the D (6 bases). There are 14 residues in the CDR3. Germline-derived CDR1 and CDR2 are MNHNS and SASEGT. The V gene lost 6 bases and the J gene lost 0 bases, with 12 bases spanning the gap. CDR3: CASRRDTSSYEQYF. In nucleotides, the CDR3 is TGTGCCAGCAGAAGGGACACTTCCTCCTACGAGCAGTACTTC.

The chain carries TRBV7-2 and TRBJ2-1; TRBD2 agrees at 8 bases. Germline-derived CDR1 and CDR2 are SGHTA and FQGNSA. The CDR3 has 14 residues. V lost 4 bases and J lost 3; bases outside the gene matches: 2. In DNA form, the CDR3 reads TGTGCCAGCAGCTCCGGGACTAGCTACAATGAGCAGTTCTTC. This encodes CASSSGTSYNEQFF.

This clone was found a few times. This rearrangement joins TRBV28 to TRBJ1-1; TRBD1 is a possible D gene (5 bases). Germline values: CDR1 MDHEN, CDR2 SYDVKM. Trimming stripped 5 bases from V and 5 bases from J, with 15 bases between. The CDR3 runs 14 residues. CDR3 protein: CASSVGGGGTEAFF. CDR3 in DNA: TGTGCCAGCAGTGTCGGCGGGGGAGGAACTGAAGCTTTCTTT.

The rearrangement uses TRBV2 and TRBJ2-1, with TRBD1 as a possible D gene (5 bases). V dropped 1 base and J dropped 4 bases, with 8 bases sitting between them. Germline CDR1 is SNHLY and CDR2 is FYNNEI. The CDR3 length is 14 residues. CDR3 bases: TGTGCCAGCAGTGAAGGTAGGGGATACAATGAGCAGTTCTTC. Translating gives CASSEGRGYNEQFF.

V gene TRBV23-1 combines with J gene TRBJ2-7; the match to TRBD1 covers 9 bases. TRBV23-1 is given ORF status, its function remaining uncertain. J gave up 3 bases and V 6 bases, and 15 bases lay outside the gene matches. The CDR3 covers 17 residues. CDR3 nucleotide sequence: TGCGCCAGCAGGGAGACGACCGGGACAGGGATCAACTACGAGCAGTACTTC. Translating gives CASRETTGTGINYEQYF.

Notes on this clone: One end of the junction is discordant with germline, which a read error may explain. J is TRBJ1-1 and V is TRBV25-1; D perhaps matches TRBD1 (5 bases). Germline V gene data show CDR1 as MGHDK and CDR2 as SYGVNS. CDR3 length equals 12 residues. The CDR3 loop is CASSDPRGGLMF. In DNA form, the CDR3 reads TGTGCCAGCAGTGATCCCCGGGGCGGACTAATGTTT.

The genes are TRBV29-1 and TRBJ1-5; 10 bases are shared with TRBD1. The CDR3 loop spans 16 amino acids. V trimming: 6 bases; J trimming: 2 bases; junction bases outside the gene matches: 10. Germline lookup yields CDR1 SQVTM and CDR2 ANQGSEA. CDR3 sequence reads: CSVSISGTGGNQPQHF. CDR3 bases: TGCAGCGTCTCAATCTCCGGGACAGGGGGCAATCAGCCCCAGCATTTT.

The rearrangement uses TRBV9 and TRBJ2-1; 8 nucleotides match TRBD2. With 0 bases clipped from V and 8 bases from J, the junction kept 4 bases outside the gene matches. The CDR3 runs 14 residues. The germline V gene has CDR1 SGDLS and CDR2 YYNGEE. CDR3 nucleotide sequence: TGTGCCAGCAGCGTAGTGTCTAGCGGGTATGAGCAGTTCTTC. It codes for CASSVVSSGYEQFF.

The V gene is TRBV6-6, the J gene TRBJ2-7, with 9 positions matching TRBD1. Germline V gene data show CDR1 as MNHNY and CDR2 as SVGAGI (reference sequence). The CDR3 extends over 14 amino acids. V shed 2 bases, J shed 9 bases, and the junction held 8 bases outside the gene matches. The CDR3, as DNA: TGTGCCAGCAGTTACCCGGGACAGGGTACAGGGCAGTACTTC. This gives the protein CASSYPGQGTGQYF.

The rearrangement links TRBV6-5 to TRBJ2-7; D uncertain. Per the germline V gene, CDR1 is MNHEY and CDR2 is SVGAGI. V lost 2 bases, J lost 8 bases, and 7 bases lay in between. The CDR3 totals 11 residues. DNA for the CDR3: TGTGCCAGCAGTTACGGCAGTAAGCAGTACTTC. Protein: CASSYGSKQYF.

The CDR3 bases are TGTGCCAGCTCACCACGCCCCCGGACAGGGAGAGATTCACCCCTCCACTTT. Encoded protein: CASSPRPRTGRDSPLHF. V usage is TRBV18 and J usage is TRBJ1-6; TRBD1 matches at 8 bases. The CDR3 runs 17 residues. V gave up 1 base and J gave up 8 bases; unmatched junction bases: 10. The germline CDR1 and CDR2 sequences are KGHSH and LQKENI.